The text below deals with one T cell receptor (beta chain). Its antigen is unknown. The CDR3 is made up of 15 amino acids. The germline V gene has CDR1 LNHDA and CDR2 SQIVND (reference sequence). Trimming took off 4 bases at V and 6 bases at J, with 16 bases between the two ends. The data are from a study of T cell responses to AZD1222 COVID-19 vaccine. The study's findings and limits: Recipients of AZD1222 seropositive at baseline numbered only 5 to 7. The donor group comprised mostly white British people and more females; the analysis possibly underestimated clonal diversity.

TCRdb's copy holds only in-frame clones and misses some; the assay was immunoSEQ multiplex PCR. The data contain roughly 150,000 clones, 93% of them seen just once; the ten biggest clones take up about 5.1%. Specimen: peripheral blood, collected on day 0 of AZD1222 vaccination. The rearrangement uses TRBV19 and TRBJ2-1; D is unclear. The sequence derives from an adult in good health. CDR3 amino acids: CASSKTDGVSNEQFF. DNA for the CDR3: TGTGCCAGTAGTAAGACGGACGGCGTGAGCAATGAGCAGTTCTTC.